These T cell receptor beta chains were read from a single sample in a study of blood T cell repertoires in COVID-19. Profiling relied on immunoSEQ multiplex PCR, and the TCRdb table lists in-frame clones only, not all of them. The sample has around 100,000 clones, about 90% seen once. The sample consisted of peripheral blood. The receptors come from a human donor in a cohort sampled during active COVID-19. Both conserved end residues are part of each CDR3. D genes are given only for firm matches. Clone size is not always given. Where it is, it says once, few, many or a class for expanded clones.

.,15,TRBD1,TRBJ2-1,TRBV19,CASTANDRGVNEQFF,TGTGCCAGTACCGCGAACGACAGGGGGGTCAATGAGCAGTTCTTC
.,14,TRBD2,TRBJ2-7,TRBV5-4,CASSLAGGAYEQYF,TGTGCCAGCAGCTTGGCGGGAGGGGCCTACGAGCAGTACTTC
.,15,.,TRBJ2-3,TRBV11-2,CASSLNVAVRDTQYF,TGTGCCAGCAGCTTAAATGTTGCGGTTAGAGATACGCAGTATTTT
.,13,.,TRBJ2-7,TRBV13,CASSSVLAYEQYF,TGTGCCAGCAGCTCGGTGCTGGCCTACGAGCAGTACTTC
.,14,.,TRBJ1-5,TRBV27,CASSPLASNQPQHF,TGTGCCAGCAGTCCCCTAGCCAGCAATCAGCCCCAGCATTTT
.,14,TRBD1,TRBJ2-2,TRBV5-4,CASKTTGDTGELFF,TGTGCCAGCAAAACGACAGGGGACACCGGGGAGCTGTTTTTT
.,12,TRBD2,TRBJ2-5,TRBV12-3/TRBV12-4,CASSSSGSTQYF,TGTGCCAGCAGTTCCAGCGGGAGTACCCAGTACTTC
few,14,TRBD1,TRBJ1-5,TRBV2,CASRGQISNQPQHF,TGTGCCAGCAGGGGACAGATAAGCAATCAGCCCCAGCATTTT
.,12,.,TRBJ1-2,TRBV5-1,CASRREEEGYTF,TGCGCCAGCAGGAGGGAAGAAGAAGGCTACACCTTC
few,14,.,TRBJ1-2,TRBV7-2,CASSLRQETYGYTF,TGTGCCAGCAGCCTCAGACAGGAGACCTATGGCTACACCTTC
.,15,TRBD1,TRBJ1-5,TRBV5-3,CARSYPTGEYQPQHF,TGTGCCAGAAGCTACCCCACAGGGGAGTATCAGCCCCAGCATTTT
.,13,TRBD1,TRBJ1-1,TRBV28,CASLPGTGTEAFF,TGTGCCAGCCTCCCCGGGACAGGGACTGAAGCTTTCTTT
.,13,.,TRBJ2-7,TRBV7-3,CASSQSRVAEQYF,TGTGCCAGCAGCCAATCCAGGGTGGCTGAGCAGTACTTC
.,12,.,TRBJ2-7,TRBV12-3/TRBV12-4,CASSPGSYEQYF,TGTGCCAGCAGTCCCGGGTCGTACGAGCAGTACTTC
.,15,TRBD2,TRBJ2-3,TRBV5-1,CASSLRAGGADTQYF,TGCGCCAGCAGCTTGAGGGCGGGAGGCGCAGATACGCAGTATTTT
.,15,.,TRBJ1-4,TRBV7-9,CASSLVLGGSEKLFF,TGTGCCAGCAGCTTAGTTTTGGGAGGGTCTGAAAAACTGTTTTTT
.,13,.,TRBJ1-2,TRBV4-1,CASSQDNLYGYTF,TGCGCCAGCAGCCAAGATAACTTGTATGGCTACACCTTC
.,15,TRBD2,TRBJ2-7,TRBV3-1/TRBV3-2,CASSQLAGGTGEQYF,TGTGCCAGCAGCCAACTAGCGGGAGGTACGGGAGAGCAGTACTTC
.,15,.,TRBJ2-6,TRBV7-3,CASKLAVGWANVLTF,TGTGCCAGCAAATTAGCGGTTGGTTGGGCCAACGTCCTGACTTTC
.,19,.,TRBJ2-2,TRBV21-1,CASSKGSSRREGHTGELFF,TGTGCCAGCAGCAAAGGGAGTAGTCGGCGGGAGGGCCACACCGGGGAGCTGTTTTTT
.,15,TRBD1,TRBJ2-7,TRBV19,CASSTTGTGSVEQYF,TGTGCCAGTAGTACAACCGGGACAGGGTCTGTCGAGCAGTACTTC
.,12,.,TRBJ2-1,TRBV9,CASSAGGNEQFF,TGTGCCAGCAGCGCCGGGGGAAATGAGCAGTTCTTC
.,12,.,TRBJ2-3,TRBV7-9,CASSLGDRGEDF,TGTGCCAGCAGCTTAGGTGACCGTGGGGAGGATTTT
once,17,TRBD2,TRBJ2-4,TRBV27,CASRLAGGPLAKNIQYF,TGTGCCAGCAGACTAGCGGGAGGGCCTCTAGCCAAAAACATTCAGTACTTC
.,11,TRBD2,TRBJ2-7,TRBV29-1,CSGGLAGEQYF,TGCAGCGGGGGACTAGCGGGGGAGCAGTACTTC
.,14,.,TRBJ1-2,TRBV28,CASSLVGGVYGYTF,TGTGCCAGCAGTTTAGTAGGGGGAGTTTATGGCTACACCTTC
.,16,TRBD2,TRBJ2-3,TRBV9,CASSVLTGLEADTQYF,TGTGCCAGCAGCGTACTAACGGGACTAGAAGCAGATACGCAGTATTTT
.,15,TRBD1,TRBJ1-4,TRBV9,CASSERDRGVEKLFF,TGTGCCAGCAGCGAGAGGGACAGGGGCGTGGAAAAACTGTTTTTT
.,15,TRBD2,TRBJ2-7,TRBV4-1,CASSPTPGGAYEQYF,TGCGCCAGCAGCCCGACGCCGGGAGGGGCCTACGAGCAGTACTTC
.,13,TRBD1,TRBJ2-7,TRBV3-1/TRBV3-2,CASSPGQPYEQYF,TGTGCCAGCAGCCCGGGACAGCCCTACGAGCAGTACTTC
.,16,.,TRBJ2-1,TRBV27,CASSFGFQGSFYEQFF,TGTGCCAGCAGTTTTGGGTTCCAGGGGTCCTTCTATGAGCAGTTCTTC
.,13,TRBD1,TRBJ1-2,TRBV6-5,CASSARDSYGYTF,TGTGCCAGCAGCGCAAGGGACAGTTATGGCTACACCTTC
.,18,TRBD1,TRBJ1-1,TRBV7-8,CASSLGWGQGGLNTEAFF,TGTGCCAGCAGCTTAGGTTGGGGACAGGGGGGACTGAACACTGAAGCTTTCTTT
.,16,TRBD1,TRBJ2-7,TRBV5-8,CASRKGAYGSRYEQYF,TGTGCCAGCAGGAAGGGGGCCTATGGCAGTCGCTACGAGCAGTACTTC
.,12,.,TRBJ2-5,TRBV24-1,CATSDLGTSQYF,TGTGCCACCAGTGATTTGGGGACTTCTCAGTACTTC
.,14,.,TRBJ2-3,TRBV7-9,CASSPIPGAVAQYF,TGTGCCAGCAGCCCCATTCCCGGCGCGGTTGCGCAGTATTTT
.,15,.,TRBJ2-7,TRBV7-9,CASSLGAGKTYEQYF,TGTGCCAGCAGCTTAGGGGCCGGGAAGACCTACGAGCAGTACTTC
.,16,TRBD2,TRBJ2-4,TRBV7-8,CASSKTRLAGVSIQYF,TGTGCCAGCAGCAAAACGCGACTAGCGGGAGTGAGCATTCAGTACTTC
.,16,.,TRBJ1-1,TRBV7-9,CASSLATGLGNTEAFF,TGTGCCAGCAGCTTAGCCACAGGATTGGGAAACACTGAAGCTTTCTTT
.,16,TRBD2,TRBJ2-3,TRBV19,CASSRLAGVGSDTQYF,TGTGCCAGTAGTAGACTAGCGGGAGTTGGTTCAGATACGCAGTATTTT
.,15,TRBD1,TRBJ1-2,TRBV4-3,CASSQSDRGIGGYTF,TGCGCCAGCAGCCAGTCGGACAGGGGGATAGGGGGCTACACCTTC
.,14,TRBD1,TRBJ1-1,TRBV14,CASSQVGGNTEAFF,TGTGCCAGCAGCCAAGTAGGGGGCAACACTGAAGCTTTCTTT
once,16,.,TRBJ2-2,TRBV5-1,CASSWGLGGDTGELFF,TGCGCCAGCAGCTGGGGGCTGGGTGGAGACACCGGGGAGCTGTTTTTT
.,15,.,TRBJ2-6,TRBV5-1,CASSPRNSGANVLTF,TGCGCCAGCAGCCCTAGGAACTCTGGGGCCAACGTCCTGACTTTC
.,18,.,TRBJ2-6,TRBV4-3,CASSQDPTDLSGANVLTF,TGCGCCAGCAGCCAAGATCCTACAGACCTCTCTGGGGCCAACGTCCTGACTTTC
.,15,TRBD2,TRBJ2-3,TRBV2,CASSLSGRITDTQYF,TGTGCCAGCAGCCTTAGCGGGAGAATTACAGATACGCAGTATTTT
.,16,.,TRBJ1-2,TRBV7-2,CASSSQGLLANYGYTF,TGTGCCAGCAGTTCACAGGGTCTCCTAGCTAACTATGGCTACACCTTC
.,15,.,TRBJ1-1,TRBV19,CASSILGTSGTEAFF,TGTGCCAGTAGTATACTCGGGACTTCGGGAACTGAAGCTTTCTTT
.,15,.,TRBJ1-5,TRBV7-2,CASSRDSGGNQPQHF,TGTGCCAGCAGCCGCGATTCGGGAGGCAATCAGCCCCAGCATTTT
.,15,TRBD2,TRBJ2-3,TRBV2,CASSLSGYSTDTQYF,TGTGCCAGCAGCCTTAGCGGGTATAGCACAGATACGCAGTATTTT
.,15,TRBD1,TRBJ1-6,TRBV7-2,CASSPRTGFYSPLHF,TGTGCCAGCAGCCCACGGACAGGGTTTTATTCACCCCTCCACTTT
.,15,.,TRBJ1-1,TRBV5-1,CASIRDGSPDTEAFF,TGCGCCAGCATCCGGGACGGGAGTCCGGACACTGAAGCTTTCTTT
few,15,.,TRBJ1-1,TRBV3-1/TRBV3-2,CASSADVRGNTEAFF,TGTGCCAGCAGCGCTGACGTCCGAGGGAACACTGAAGCTTTCTTT
.,15,TRBD2,TRBJ2-5,TRBV9,CASSPTRLAGETQYF,TGTGCCAGCAGCCCTACCAGACTAGCGGGAGAGACCCAGTACTTC
.,18,.,TRBJ2-7,TRBV21-1,CASILTLRLLAGVCEQYF,TGTGCCAGCATCTTAACCCTAAGATTACTAGCGGGAGTTTGTGAGCAGTACTTC
.,13,.,TRBJ2-7,TRBV2,CASRTDTTYEQYF,TGTGCCAGCAGGACGGACACAACCTACGAGCAGTACTTC
.,15,TRBD1,TRBJ1-1,TRBV6-5,CASKRDRVAHAEAFF,TGTGCCAGCAAGAGGGACAGGGTGGCCCACGCTGAAGCTTTCTTT
.,14,.,TRBJ2-2,TRBV6-1,CASSEWPGVGELFF,TGTGCCAGCAGTGAATGGCCAGGGGTGGGGGAGCTGTTTTTT
.,16,TRBD2,TRBJ2-7,TRBV3-1/TRBV3-2,CASSQDAGAQWGEQYF,TGTGCCAGCAGCCAAGACGCGGGAGCCCAATGGGGAGAGCAGTACTTC